This T cell receptor beta chain was identified in a study of blood T cells in healthy people across ages. The authors ran a second PCR of 7 to 11 cycles using a sample-barcoded 5' primer and a J-beta primer mix. TCRdb processed the 5' RACE reads anew with MiXCR; each CDR3 protein has one entry. The sample has 750,000 to 1,000,000 distinct CDR3 sequences, almost 30% seen once. This clonotype was observed a handful of times. Its antigen is unknown. Study observations and caveats: Older age went with lower TCR beta diversity per million T cells, in a roughly linear way. The study could not conclusively compare naive and antigen-experienced cells, given its unsorted PBMCs. In long-lived donors, naive CD4+ cell counts and diversity exceeded those of aged donors.

A further study also used this sample, focusing on T cells of mothers and their children. As that report states: The study recruited a few healthy Caucasian mothers and their six children as donors.

This TCR was recovered from a woman aged 40 to 55 in good health. The sequenced sample was blood.

CDR3 coding DNA: TGTGCCAGCAGTCCCCATGGGCAGGGCCCCAATTCACCCCTCCACTTT. It specifies CASSPHGQGPNSPLHF. The V call is TRBV12-3 or TRBV12-4, the J call TRBJ1-6; a possible D gene is TRBD1 (5 bases). CDR3 size: 16 residues. V shed 5 bases and J shed 7 bases, with 18 bases lying between them.